Listed here are 18 T cell receptor beta chains from one sample, sequenced in a study of identical twins. A single record per CDR3 protein comes from TCRdb applying MiXCR to the 5' RACE reads. The top ten clones hold less than 0.5% of a sample with around 530,000 distinct CDR3 sequences, around 15% of them seen once. A further study also used this sample, focusing on yellow fever vaccine responses in identical twins.

Sequencing used CD4+ T cells sorted from blood. These receptors originate from a woman under 30 in good health.

The chain uses TRBV7-2 and TRBJ2-2; D is uncertain. Trimming shortened V by 2 bases and J by 5 bases, and 15 bases separated the two germline ends. The germline V gene has CDR1 SGHTA and CDR2 FQGNSA. CDR3 length: 16 residues. In nucleotides, the CDR3 is TGTGCCAGCAGCTTAAACGGGCAGGTGGGAACCGGGGAGCTGTTTTTT. Protein: CASSLNGQVGTGELFF.

This clonotype was seen a few times. This chain uses TRBV5-1 with TRBJ2-7; possibly TRBD2 for D (5 bases). With 4 bases removed from V and 3 bases from J, the gap between germline ends came to 14 bases. The germline gives CDR1 SGHRS, CDR2 YFSETQ. CDR3 length: 14 amino acids. The CDR3 bases are TGCGCCAGCAGCGCGGGCCTAGCCCTCTACGAGCAGTACTTC. The encoded protein is CASSAGLALYEQYF.

This clonotype was detected only a few times. The chain links TRBV11-3 to TRBJ2-1, with D tentatively TRBD2 (6 bases). The CDR3 has 15 amino acids. V lost 7 bases and J 7 bases, leaving 20 bases between the germline ends. Germline lookup yields CDR1 SGHNT and CDR2 YENEEA. The CDR3 here is CASTPGGPGRNEQFF. The CDR3 coding sequence is TGTGCCAGCACCCCCGGAGGGCCGGGGAGGAATGAGCAGTTCTTC.

V and J are TRBV4-1 and TRBJ2-7, with TRBD1 as a possible D gene (6 bases). Germline loops: CDR1 MGHRA, CDR2 YSYEKL. With 2 bases removed from V and 2 bases from J, the gap between germline ends came to 16 bases. CDR3 length equals 16 residues. The CDR3 nucleotides are TGCGCCAGCAGCCAAACCCCGGGACAAGGAGCCTACGAGCAGTACTTC. Encoded protein: CASSQTPGQGAYEQYF.

The sample holds many counts of this clonotype. The chain links TRBV2 to TRBJ2-1; possibly TRBD1 for D (6 bases). The CDR3 totals 14 residues. The ends were cut back, 7 bases at V and 7 bases at J, with 17 bases in the middle. From germline, CDR1 is SNHLY and CDR2 FYNNEI. CDR3 in amino acids: CASNARGVSNEQFF. CDR3 bases: TGTGCCAGCAACGCCAGGGGCGTCTCTAATGAGCAGTTCTTC.

This clonotype was seen repeatedly, ten times or more. This chain joins TRBV12-3 or TRBV12-4 and TRBJ2-3, with TRBD2 as a possible D gene (6 bases). The V end lost 5 bases, the J end lost 4 bases, and 13 bases lay between the germline ends. The CDR3 is made up of 14 amino acids. The CDR3 sequence is CASSPRRASDTQYF. As DNA, the CDR3 is TGTGCCAGCAGTCCGCGGAGGGCCTCAGATACGCAGTATTTT.

This clonotype was seen more than once but under ten times. The chain couples TRBV5-7 to TRBJ1-5; 7 nucleotides agree with TRBD1. TRBV5-7 is flagged as an ORF with uncertain function. This CDR3 comprises 17 residues. Germline trimming cut 2 bases from V and 0 bases from J; bases unmatched to any gene: 8. The CDR3 reads CASSLVGQDHSNQPQHF. The CDR3 nucleotides are TGTGCCAGCAGCTTAGTCGGACAGGACCATAGCAATCAGCCCCAGCATTTT.

Only a few counts were recorded for this clonotype. This chain joins TRBV20-1 and TRBJ2-7; no reliable D call. The length of the CDR3 is 15 residues. Germline V CDR1 and CDR2: DFQATT, SNEGSKA (reference sequence). Trimming took 2 bases from V and 2 from J, leaving 16 bases between them. The CDR3 protein is CSARYGQILAYEQYV. CDR3 nucleotide sequence: TGCAGTGCTAGATACGGCCAGATCTTGGCCTACGAGCAGTACGTC.

In this sample, this clonotype turned up a few times. The chain carries TRBV27 and TRBJ1-4; a possible D gene is TRBD1 (5 bases). The CDR3 loop spans 15 amino acids. Looked up from germline, CDR1 is MNHEY and CDR2 is SMNVEV (reference sequence). V gave up 4 bases and J gave up 0 bases, with 9 bases separating them. CDR3 amino acids: CASSWDGATNEKLFF. DNA of the CDR3: TGTGCCAGCAGTTGGGACGGTGCAACTAATGAAAAACTGTTTTTT.

This clonotype has only a few counts. Here the CDR3 reads CASGGGGDNSPLHF. The CDR3 DNA reads as TGTGCCAGCGGGGGAGGGGGAGATAATTCACCCCTCCACTTT. The chain joins TRBV28 to TRBJ1-6; D is possibly TRBD1 (6 bases). The CDR3 loop spans 14 amino acids. Trimming pared 8 bases from V and 5 bases from J, leaving 13 bases between. Germline V gene lookup returns CDR1 MDHEN and CDR2 SYDVKM.

This clonotype has only a few counts. The rearrangement joins TRBV9 to TRBJ1-6, with 7 nucleotides matching TRBD1. Germline V gene sequence: CDR1 SGDLS, CDR2 YYNGEE. The CDR3 is 14 amino acids. V gave up 3 bases and J gave up 7 bases; unmatched junction bases: 4. The CDR3 DNA reads TGTGCCAGCAGCGCGGGACAGAGGAATTCACCCCTCCACTTT. Protein: CASSAGQRNSPLHF.

This clonotype has a count of ten or more. This rearrangement joins TRBV5-1 to TRBJ2-4; D call uncertain. Germline V gene lookup returns CDR1 SGHRS and CDR2 YFSETQ. The CDR3 has 14 residues. Deletions cut 2 bases from V and 1 base from J, with 7 bases between. CDR3 bases: TGCGCCAGCAGCTTTAGCATTGCCAAAAACATTCAGTACTTC. Translating gives CASSFSIAKNIQYF.

The rearrangement joins TRBV20-1 to TRBJ1-1; D remains ambiguous. From germline, CDR1 is DFQATT and CDR2 SNEGSKA (reference sequence). Trimming removed 5 bases at V and 4 bases at J, with 11 bases between. CDR3 length equals 12 residues. The CDR3 sequence: CSAPRAVTEAFF. CDR3 coding DNA: TGCAGTGCTCCTCGCGCGGTCACTGAAGCTTTCTTT.

V usage is TRBV24-1 and J usage is TRBJ2-2, with D unresolved. V shed 5 bases and J shed 4 bases, with 7 bases lying between them. This CDR3 contains 13 residues. Germline assignment: CDR1 KGHDR and CDR2 SFDVKD. CDR3: CATSVTSTGELFF. In DNA form, the CDR3 reads TGTGCCACCAGTGTGACCAGCACCGGGGAGCTGTTTTTT.

This clonotype was seen a handful of times. The DNA for the CDR3 is TGTGCCAGCAGCGTCTTCGGGGGGGACAAAGAGACCCAGTACTTC. Protein: CASSVFGGDKETQYF. V usage is TRBV7-9 and J usage is TRBJ2-5; 8 bases are shared with TRBD2. Germline V lookup: CDR1 SEHNR, CDR2 FQNEAQ (reference sequence). Trimming took 5 bases from V and 3 from J; bases not matched to a gene: 8. The length of the CDR3 is 15 residues. Variable domain in full (rest from reference TRBV7-9 and TRBJ2-5): DTGVSQNPRHKITKRGQNVTFRCDPISEHNRLYWYRQTLGQGPEFLTYFQNEAQLEKSRLLSDRFSAERPKGSFSTLEIQRTEQGDSAMYLCASSVFGGDKETQYFGPGTRLLVL.

The count of this clonotype is one. V is TRBV4-2 and J is TRBJ2-1; D might be TRBD1 or TRBD2, each matching 5 bases. Trimming stripped 0 bases from V and 3 bases from J, with 12 bases between. This CDR3 has 16 amino acids. From germline, CDR1 is LGHNA and CDR2 YNFKEQ. CDR3 region: CASSQERDRLYNEQFF. The CDR3 bases are TGTGCCAGCAGCCAAGAGAGGGACCGACTCTACAATGAGCAGTTCTTC.

A few counts support this clonotype. The CDR3 sequence: CAIRGSSYEQYV. The CDR3 coding sequence is TGTGCCATCCGGGGCAGCTCCTACGAGCAGTACGTC. The chain employs TRBV10-3 and TRBJ2-7, with D possibly being TRBD1 or TRBD2 (5 bases each). The CDR3 is made up of 12 amino acids. Trimming removed 8 bases from V and 0 bases from J, with 8 bases in between. The germline V gene has CDR1 ENHRY and CDR2 SYGVKD.

This clonotype was seen ten or more times. The gene calls are TRBV12-3 or TRBV12-4 and TRBJ1-5; no firm D call. CDR3 size: 12 residues. V dropped 3 bases and J dropped 5 bases, with 5 bases sitting between them. The CDR3: CASSLEDQPQHF. CDR3 DNA: TGTGCCAGCAGTTTGGAGGATCAGCCCCAGCATTTT.